One and the same sample provided the 16 T cell receptor beta chains below, sequenced in a study of blood T cell repertoires in COVID-19 (dated by TCRdb to 2018 to 2021). Library creation used the immunoSEQ multiplex PCR assay. The table was pulled from immuneACCESS by TCRdb, which kept in-frame rearrangements only. Such tables lose some clones; where checked, under half of the loss comes from unresolved V genes, and the rest has no known cause. The sample table lists 150,000 to 200,000 clones, roughly 80% of them with a count of one. In total, the top ten clones hold under 10% of the sample. Material: peripheral blood. These receptors all come from a woman in her 70s with COVID-19, enrolled during active disease.

The chain carries TRBV11-3 and TRBJ2-3, with D maybe TRBD2 (5 bases). The germline gives CDR1 SGHNT, CDR2 YENEEA. V was clipped by 6 bases and J by 0 bases, with 10 bases between them. CDR3 size: 14 residues. The CDR3 is CASSKGGSTDTQYF. CDR3 in DNA: TGTGCCAGCAGTAAAGGCGGGAGCACAGATACGCAGTATTTT. The complete variable domain, with remaining parts taken from reference TRBV11-3 and TRBJ2-3, reads EAGVVQSPRYKIIEKKQPVAFWCNPISGHNTLYWYLQNLGQGPELLIRYENEEAVDDSQLPKDRFSAERLKGVDSTLKIQPAELGDSAVYLCASSKGGSTDTQYFGPGTRLTVL.

CDR3 sequence: CASSQATARTDTQYF. The CDR3 region has the DNA TGCGCCAGCAGCCAAGCGACAGCTCGCACAGATACGCAGTATTTT. V usage is TRBV4-3 and J usage is TRBJ2-3, with D maybe TRBD1 (5 bases). This CDR3 is built from 15 residues. Germline loops: CDR1 LGHNA, CDR2 YSLEER. The germline V and J ends were trimmed by 1 base and 1 base, with 9 bases remaining between them.

The J gene is TRBJ2-7, the V gene TRBV7-8, with 8 bases identical to TRBD1. Per the germline V gene, CDR1 is SGHVS and CDR2 is FQNEAQ. This CDR3 region has 15 residues. J lost 3 bases, V lost 1 base, and 5 bases had no gene match. The CDR3 reads CASSLGWTGIYEQYF. The CDR3 DNA is TGTGCCAGCAGCTTAGGTTGGACAGGGATCTACGAGCAGTACTTC. Full variable domain (rest looked up from reference TRBV7-8 and TRBJ2-7): GAGVSQSPRYKVAKRGQDVALRCDPISGHVSLFWYQQALGQGPEFLTYFQNEAQLDKSGLPSDRFFAERPEGSVSTLKIQRTQQEDSAVYLCASSLGWTGIYEQYFGPGTRLTVT.

The chain is built from TRBV28 and TRBJ2-7; 7 nucleotides match TRBD1. Losses at the gene ends were 6 bases for V and 8 bases for J; bases not matched to a gene: 10. Germline loops: CDR1 MDHEN, CDR2 SYDVKM. The CDR3 is 13 residues long. In DNA form, the CDR3 reads TGTGCCAGCAGCCCACCGGGGACAGCTCAGCAGTACTTC. It specifies CASSPPGTAQQYF.

The chain joins TRBV2 to TRBJ1-3; 9 bases align to TRBD1. The V gene's germline CDR1 is SNHLY and CDR2 FYNNEI. The length of the CDR3 is 17 residues. V shed 6 bases, J shed 3 bases, and the junction held 12 bases outside the gene matches. CDR3 protein: CASSALGTGIGGNTIYF. CDR3 DNA: TGTGCCAGCAGCGCTCTGGGGACAGGGATTGGTGGAAACACCATATATTTT.

This chain uses TRBV14 with TRBJ2-1; 11 nucleotides align to TRBD2. Germline CDR1 SGHDN, CDR2 FVKESK. Trimming cost V 1 base and J 5 bases; bases outside gene matches: 1. The CDR3 extends over 15 amino acids. The CDR3 nucleotides read TGTGCCAGCAGCCAAGTGACTAGCGGGAACAATGAGCAGTTCTTC. Translating it yields CASSQVTSGNNEQFF.

This clone was observed a few times. The V call is TRBV6-2 or TRBV6-3, the J call TRBJ2-5; 8 nucleotides agree with TRBD2. Germline V gene data show CDR1 as MNHEY and CDR2 as SVGEGT. This CDR3 comprises 17 residues. V shed 0 bases and J 7 bases; nucleotides not matched to a gene: 13. In nucleotides, the CDR3 is TGTGCCAGCAGTTACTCGAGCCCAGCGGGAGTATCTGGGACCCAGTACTTC. As protein: CASSYSSPAGVSGTQYF.

The genes are TRBV5-1 and TRBJ2-1; a possible D gene is TRBD1 (6 bases). The V gene's germline CDR1 is SGHRS and CDR2 YFSETQ. CDR3 length: 15 residues. Trimming took off 0 bases at V and 4 bases at J, with 11 bases between the two ends. Written as DNA, the CDR3 is TGCGCCAGCAGCTTGGGTCCAGGGGTATACAATGAGCAGTTCTTC. The encoded protein is CASSLGPGVYNEQFF. Together with reference TRBV5-1 and TRBJ2-1, the CDR3 gives the full variable domain: KAGVTQTPRYLIKTRGQQVTLSCSPISGHRSVSWYQQTPGQGLQFLFEYFSETQRNKGNFPGRFSGRQFSNSRSEMNVSTLELGDSALYLCASSLGPGVYNEQFFGPGTRLTVL.

This chain joins TRBV30 and TRBJ1-1, with a possible D match to TRBD1 (5 bases). The CDR3 spans 16 residues. Between the trimmed V and J ends, which lost 2 bases and 0 bases, there was a span of 16 bases. Per the germline V gene, CDR1 is GTSNPN and CDR2 is SVGIG (reference sequence). CDR3 nucleotides: TGTGCCTGGAGTTCAAACAGGCGGAAAATGAACACTGAAGCTTTCTTT. The encoded protein is CAWSSNRRKMNTEAFF.

In this sample, this clone turned up once. The genes are TRBV29-1 and TRBJ2-1, with 8 nucleotides matching TRBD1. V was pared by 7 bases and J by 4 bases, with 9 bases of the junction left unmatched. The CDR3 consists of 14 residues. Germline CDR1 SQVTM, CDR2 ANQGSEA. CDR3 residues: CSAHLRTGYNEQFF. The CDR3 DNA follows: TGCAGCGCCCATCTCCGGACAGGGTACAATGAGCAGTTCTTC.

V gene TRBV21-1 combines with J gene TRBJ2-7; TRBD1, as called in the table, went unchecked against the DNA. TRBV21-1 is tagged as a pseudogene. The CDR3 loop spans 17 amino acids. The CDR3 reads CASSKVNRDSVGYEQYF. CDR3 DNA: TGTGCCAGCAGCAAAGTAAACCGGGACAGTGTTGGCTACGAGCAGTACTTC.

The chain recombines TRBV21-1 with TRBJ1-1. TRBV21-1 is termed a pseudogene. The CDR3 runs 15 residues. In DNA, the CDR3 is TGTGCCAGCAGCAAACCGGGGAAGGATGTCACTGAAGCTTTCTTT. Its translation is CASSKPGKDVTEAFF.

J is TRBJ2-2 and V is TRBV28; TRBD1 matches 8 bases. The CDR3 is made up of 15 amino acids. Germline CDR1 MDHEN, CDR2 SYDVKM. V dropped 6 bases and J dropped 4; count of bases not matched to a gene: 7. This CDR3 is CASRRQGTTTGELFF. CDR3 DNA: TGTGCCAGCAGACGACAGGGGACGACCACCGGGGAGCTGTTTTTT.

CDR3 DNA: TGCGCCAGCAGTGTCAGTGGACAGGGTACCCCCTACGAGCAGTACTTC. Protein product: CASSVSGQGTPYEQYF. The rearrangement uses TRBV5-1 and TRBJ2-7, with TRBD1 identical over 8 bases. Germline CDR1 is SGHRS and CDR2 is YFSETQ. The junction had 12 bases not matched to a gene; V was cut back by 5 bases and J by 2 bases. This CDR3 spans 16 amino acids.

As to this clone: This sample includes further DNA sequences coding for the same CDR3. The J gene is TRBJ1-1, the V gene TRBV5-1, with 7 bases that match TRBD1. Trimming cost V 0 bases and J 2 bases; bases outside gene matches: 1. The V gene's germline CDR1 is SGHRS and CDR2 YFSETQ. The CDR3 spans 14 residues. CDR3 sequence (DNA): TGCGCCAGCAGCTTGGAAGGGGGCAACACTGAAGCTTTCTTT. This gives the protein CASSLEGGNTEAFF.

This chain connects TRBV27 to TRBJ2-7; 7 positions agree with TRBD2. The trim removed 3 bases at V and 4 bases at J, leaving 9 bases unmatched. The CDR3 spans 15 residues. The V gene's germline CDR1 is MNHEY and CDR2 SMNVEV (reference sequence). CDR3 DNA: TGTGCCAGCAGTTTTGAAGCGGGACGCTTTTACGAGCAGTACTTC. Translated: CASSFEAGRFYEQYF.